The 23 T cell receptor beta chains listed next were all sequenced from one sample in a study of cytomegalovirus exposure and HLA in healthy donors. PCR was performed using 60 Vbeta and 13 Jbeta primers. Sequencing used immunoSEQ multiplex PCR; TCRdb keeps in-frame clones, though not all of them. Of 50,000 or so clones listed, approximately 70% are singletons. The source material was PBMCs. The receptors shown here come from a man aged 30 to 39 in good health and CMV-seronegative.

The chain uses TRBV18 and TRBJ1-4, with 10 nucleotides matching TRBD1. V gave up 3 bases and J gave up 8 bases; unmatched junction bases: 3. This CDR3 region has 14 residues. Per germline, CDR1 KGHSH and CDR2 LQKENI. CDR3 nucleotides: TGTGCCAGCTCACCGACAGGGGGCGGAGAAAAACTGTTTTTT. This gives the protein CASSPTGGGEKLFF.

J is TRBJ2-3 and V is TRBV6-5; possible D gene TRBD2, 6 bases. CDR1 and CDR2 from the germline V gene are MNHEY and SVGAGI. This CDR3 spans 11 amino acids. Trimming left V 5 bases short and J 6 bases short, with 6 bases between. CDR3 protein: CASSGGDTQYF. The CDR3 bases are TGTGCCAGCAGTGGGGGGGATACGCAGTATTTT.

This clone was counted between two and nine times. The chain links TRBV28 to TRBJ1-1, with D perhaps TRBD1 (6 bases). Germline V gene sequence: CDR1 MDHEN, CDR2 SYDVKM. Trimming left V 9 bases short and J 7 bases short, with 18 bases between. This CDR3 has 13 amino acids. The CDR3 nucleotides are TGTGCCAGTACAGGGTATCGGCTGGTTGAAGCTTTCTTT. It specifies CASTGYRLVEAFF.

The chain combines TRBV5-1 with TRBJ1-2; 7 bases are shared with TRBD1. Germline loops: CDR1 SGHRS, CDR2 YFSETQ. The CDR3 loop spans 15 amino acids. V was pared by 0 bases and J by 3 bases, with 5 bases of the junction left unmatched. CDR3 amino acids: CASSLDSRGYYGYTF. Written as DNA, the CDR3 is TGCGCCAGCAGCTTGGATAGCAGGGGGTACTATGGCTACACCTTC. Full variable domain (missing parts from reference TRBV5-1 and TRBJ1-2): KAGVTQTPRYLIKTRGQQVTLSCSPISGHRSVSWYQQTPGQGLQFLFEYFSETQRNKGNFPGRFSGRQFSNSRSEMNVSTLELGDSALYLCASSLDSRGYYGYTFGSGTRLTVV.

The chain links TRBV29-1 to TRBJ2-1; 10 bases line up with TRBD2. V shed 3 bases and J 1 base; nucleotides not matched to a gene: 6. The germline V gene has CDR1 SQVTM and CDR2 ANQGSEA. The CDR3 spans 16 residues. The chain's CDR3 is CSVEIAGGRSYNEQFF. The DNA of the CDR3 is TGCAGCGTTGAGATAGCGGGAGGAAGGTCCTACAATGAGCAGTTCTTC.

This chain links TRBV2 with TRBJ2-7; 9 nucleotides match TRBD1. CDR3 size: 14 residues. V lost 4 bases to trimming and J lost 5 bases; unmatched junction nucleotides: 6. Germline CDR1 and CDR2: SNHLY and FYNNEI. The CDR3 is CASSAGTGFNEQYF. As DNA, the CDR3 is TGTGCCAGCAGTGCCGGGACAGGGTTTAACGAGCAGTACTTC.

This chain joins TRBV6-6 and TRBJ2-1; possible D gene TRBD2, 5 bases. Germline CDR1 reads MNHNY; CDR2 reads SVGAGI (reference sequence). Trimming removed 2 bases at V and 4 bases at J, with 9 bases between. The CDR3 runs 14 residues. CDR3 amino acids: CASSYVSAYNEQFF. Here the CDR3 DNA reads TGTGCCAGCAGTTACGTTAGCGCGTACAATGAGCAGTTCTTC.

The CDR3 loop reads CASSLAVNGGAGEKLFF. In DNA, the CDR3 is TGTGCCAGCAGCTTAGCAGTTAATGGGGGGGCTGGTGAAAAACTGTTTTTT. The V gene is TRBV7-9, the J gene TRBJ1-4; TRBD1 is a possible D gene (6 bases). CDR3 size: 17 residues. Looked up from germline, CDR1 is SEHNR and CDR2 is FQNEAQ (reference sequence). Trimming left V 0 bases short and J 7 bases short, with 18 bases between.

The chain joins TRBV2 to TRBJ1-4; D not resolved. Trimming stripped 4 bases from V and 0 bases from J, with 12 bases between. The CDR3 contains 16 residues. CDR1 and CDR2 from the germline V gene are SNHLY and FYNNEI. This CDR3 is CASSVAGRATNEKLFF. For the CDR3, the DNA is TGTGCCAGCAGTGTCGCGGGGAGGGCAACTAATGAAAAACTGTTTTTT.

This chain uses TRBV30 with TRBJ1-3; weak D call: TRBD1 (5 bases). The CDR3 sequence is 16 residues long. The V gene lost 3 bases and the J gene lost 6 bases, with 21 bases spanning the gap. CDR1 and CDR2 (germline): GTSNPN, SVGIG (reference sequence). The CDR3 DNA follows: TGTGCCTGGAGCAGGGCAGGGAGGGCGTGGGAAAACACCATATATTTT. This sequence encodes CAWSRAGRAWENTIYF.

This chain connects TRBV19 to TRBJ2-1; D remains ambiguous. Trimming took 7 bases from V and 3 from J, leaving 4 bases between them. Germline V lookup: CDR1 LNHDA, CDR2 SQIVND (reference sequence). The CDR3 sequence is 11 residues long. CDR3 loop: CASTNYNEQFF. The DNA for the CDR3 is TGTGCCAGTACCAACTACAATGAGCAGTTCTTC.

The DNA for the CDR3 is TGTGCCAGCTCACCACGGGGACAGAGCACTGAAGCTTTCTTT. Its protein is CASSPRGQSTEAFF. V and J are TRBV18 and TRBJ1-1; TRBD1 agrees at 7 bases. The CDR3 has 14 amino acids. Germline lookup yields CDR1 KGHSH and CDR2 LQKENI. J gave up 4 bases and V 1 base, and 3 bases lay outside the gene matches. Full variable domain (remainder filled in from reference TRBV18 and TRBJ1-1): NAGVMQNPRHLVRRRGQEARLRCSPMKGHSHVYWYRQLPEEGLKFMVYLQKENIIDESGMPKERFSAEFPKEGPSILRIQQVVRGDSAAYFCASSPRGQSTEAFFGQGTRLTVV.

This chain joins TRBV7-9 and TRBJ2-7; no clear D. This CDR3 has 14 residues. The V gene's germline CDR1 is SEHNR and CDR2 FQNEAQ (reference sequence). V lost 2 bases to trimming and J lost 5 bases, with 13 bases between them. The CDR3 bases are TGTGCCAGCAGCTTACTAGGCGAGATGAACGAGCAGTACTTC. Residues: CASSLLGEMNEQYF.

The chain carries TRBV5-1 and TRBJ2-7; TRBD1 aligns across 7 bases. Germline CDR1 reads SGHRS; CDR2 reads YFSETQ. The CDR3 loop spans 15 amino acids. V gave up 4 bases and J gave up 2 bases; unmatched junction bases: 9. For the CDR3, the DNA is TGCGCCAGCAGCCCCCTTCCCCAGGGGGCCTACGAGCAGTACTTC. Protein: CASSPLPQGAYEQYF.

This clone was seen a handful of times. V and J are TRBV12-5 and TRBJ2-2, with D tentatively TRBD2 (5 bases). Germline lookup yields CDR1 LGHNT and CDR2 FRNRAP. Trimming took 1 base from V and 13 from J, leaving 7 bases between them. The CDR3 contains 11 residues. For the CDR3, the DNA is TGTGCTAGTGGTTTGGATCGGGGGCTGTTTTTT. It yields the protein CASGLDRGLFF. Full variable domain (outside the CDR3, taken from reference TRBV12-5 and TRBJ2-2): DARVTQTPRHKVTEMGQEVTMRCQPILGHNTVFWYRQTMMQGLELLAYFRNRAPLDDSGMPKDRFSAEMPDATLATLKIQPSEPRDSAVYFCASGLDRGLFFGEGSRLTVL.

The V gene is TRBV11-2, the J gene TRBJ2-1, with 10 nucleotides matching TRBD1. Germline V gives CDR1 SGHAT, CDR2 FQNNGV. The V segment lost 5 bases and the J segment 6 bases; nucleotides outside the gene matches: 4. The CDR3 covers 14 residues. The CDR3 here is CASSPGQGRNEQFF. The CDR3 coding sequence is TGTGCCAGCAGCCCGGGACAGGGGCGCAATGAGCAGTTCTTC.

The chain couples TRBV4-1 to TRBJ1-1, with D unresolved. V dropped 2 bases and J dropped 1 base, with 11 bases sitting between them. Germline V CDR1 and CDR2: MGHRA, YSYEKL. The CDR3 sequence is 15 residues long. CDR3 region: CASSQPTTRNTEAFF. Written as DNA, the CDR3 is TGCGCCAGCAGCCAACCTACAACTAGGAACACTGAAGCTTTCTTT.

V and J are TRBV10-3 and TRBJ2-3; 12 nucleotides line up with TRBD2. This CDR3 has 15 amino acids. V shed 10 bases, J shed 2 bases, and the junction held 7 bases outside the gene matches. Looked up from germline, CDR1 is ENHRY and CDR2 is SYGVKD. The DNA of the CDR3 is TGTGCCACTGGCGGACTAGCGGGACTCACAGATACGCAGTATTTT. This encodes CATGGLAGLTDTQYF.

This chain joins TRBV7-2 and TRBJ1-1, with 7 bases lining up with TRBD1. CDR1 and CDR2 from the germline V gene are SGHTA and FQGNSA. The CDR3 extends over 14 amino acids. Germline trimming cut 1 base from V and 6 bases from J; bases unmatched to any gene: 5. CDR3 coding DNA: TGTGCCAGCAGCTTAGGGGCAGGGGGTTCTGAAGCTTTCTTT. It translates to CASSLGAGGSEAFF.

CDR3 nucleotide sequence: TGTGCCAGCAGCTTGGTACAGGCTTTTGGCTACACCTTC. Amino acids: CASSLVQAFGYTF. The chain joins TRBV5-6 to TRBJ1-2, with D possibly TRBD1 on 5 matching bases. Looked up from germline, CDR1 is SGHDT and CDR2 is YYEEEE. CDR3 length: 13 residues. The V end lost 0 bases, the J end lost 7 bases, and 10 bases lay between the germline ends.

The V call is TRBV27, the J call TRBJ2-7; TRBD1 might be the D (6 bases). Trimming left V 5 bases short and J 1 base short, with 9 bases between. The CDR3 is 13 amino acids. Germline assignment: CDR1 MNHEY and CDR2 SMNVEV (reference sequence). The chain's CDR3 is CASSQTGSYEQYF. In DNA form, the CDR3 reads TGTGCCAGCAGTCAGACAGGTTCCTACGAGCAGTACTTC.

V usage is TRBV7-9 and J usage is TRBJ1-1; maybe TRBD1 (5 bases). Germline V gene sequence: CDR1 SEHNR, CDR2 FQNEAQ (reference sequence). This CDR3 is 14 amino acids long. Trimming shortened V by 2 bases and J by 0 bases, and 7 bases separated the two germline ends. The CDR3 region has the DNA TGTGCCAGCAGCTTACAGGGTCTGAACACTGAAGCTTTCTTT. Its translation: CASSLQGLNTEAFF.

This clone was detected only a few times. The chain couples TRBV14 to TRBJ2-7; perhaps TRBD2 as D (5 bases). V was trimmed by 7 bases and J by 2 bases, leaving 12 bases between them. The germline gives CDR1 SGHDN, CDR2 FVKESK. The CDR3 sequence is 13 residues long. Here the CDR3 reads CASNSATAYEQYF. CDR3 DNA sequence: TGTGCCAGCAATAGCGCGACTGCCTACGAGCAGTACTTC. Variable domain in full (rest from reference TRBV14 and TRBJ2-7): EAGVTQFPSHSVIEKGQTVTLRCDPISGHDNLYWYRRVMGKEIKFLLHFVKESKQDESGMPNNRFLAERTGGTYSTLKVQPAELEDSGVYFCASNSATAYEQYFGPGTRLTVT.